The 15 T cell receptor beta chains below come from one sample, sequenced in a study of shared clonotypes between healthy human individuals. Only in-frame clones appear in the TCRdb table, and some are missing; sequencing was by immunoSEQ multiplex PCR. The sample includes hundreds of thousands of clones, roughly 80% of them seen just once. Sequencing was done on a sample of PBMCs. These receptor sequences come from a woman in her thirties or forties in good health. Some clones in this sample may be carry-over from other donors' samples.

The rearrangement uses TRBV7-8 and TRBJ2-7; 8 bases line up with TRBD1. Germline assignment: CDR1 SGHVS and CDR2 FQNEAQ. After removal of 1 base from V and 4 bases from J, the junction contained 9 bases not matched to a gene. The CDR3 totals 16 residues. The chain's CDR3 is CASSLDGGQGRYEQYF. CDR3 DNA: TGTGCCAGCAGCTTAGACGGTGGACAGGGAAGGTACGAGCAGTACTTC.

The sample holds many counts of this clone. The same CDR3 is also encoded by other DNA sequences in this sample. The chain couples TRBV5-1 to TRBJ1-1; D gene ambiguous. The CDR3 is 13 residues long. With 0 bases removed from V and 3 bases from J, the gap between germline ends came to 6 bases. Per germline, CDR1 SGHRS and CDR2 YFSETQ. The DNA for the CDR3 is TGCGCCAGCAGCTTGGCAGGTTACACTGAAGCTTTCTTT. Its translation is CASSLAGYTEAFF.

V is TRBV6-1 and J is TRBJ1-5, with TRBD1 as a possible D gene (5 bases). The CDR3 runs to 15 residues. Germline values: CDR1 MNHNS, CDR2 SASEGT. The germline V and J ends were trimmed by 0 bases and 14 bases, with 20 bases remaining between them. The CDR3 DNA reads as TGTGCCAGCAGTGAAGCCCATTCCGGGACCCCACTGAAGCATTTT. It encodes CASSEAHSGTPLKHF.

The sample holds a few counts of this clone. The sample carries other DNA sequences with the same CDR3. The chain is built from TRBV2 and TRBJ1-2, with 8 bases aligning to TRBD1. This CDR3 is built from 13 residues. Germline V gene sequence: CDR1 SNHLY, CDR2 FYNNEI. With V trimmed by 3 bases and J by 7 bases, 4 bases remained unmatched. Here the CDR3 reads CASSDRGRVGYTF. DNA for the CDR3: TGTGCCAGCAGTGACAGGGGGCGCGTTGGCTACACCTTC.

This rearrangement joins TRBV5-1 to TRBJ2-5; TRBD2 aligns across 9 bases. Germline CDR1 SGHRS, CDR2 YFSETQ. V lost 4 bases, J lost 5 bases, and 12 bases stayed unmatched. The CDR3 extends over 16 amino acids. As DNA, the CDR3 is TGCGCCAGCAGCCCCGCCGGTGGTAGCGGGAGTGAGACCCAGTACTTC. Translating it yields CASSPAGGSGSETQYF.

This rearrangement joins TRBV29-1 to TRBJ2-1, with D unclear. Germline-derived CDR1 and CDR2 are SQVTM and ANQGSEA. This CDR3 has 12 amino acids. V dropped 4 bases and J dropped 5 bases, with 9 bases sitting between them. In DNA, the CDR3 is TGCAGCGTTGGGGTCCCGGACAATGAGCAGTTCTTC. Amino acid sequence: CSVGVPDNEQFF.

The chain is built from TRBV28 and TRBJ1-2; TRBD1 matches at 7 bases. Trimming took 6 bases from V and 5 from J; bases not matched to a gene: 9. The CDR3 sequence is 14 residues long. Germline V gene data show CDR1 as MDHEN and CDR2 as SYDVKM. The DNA for the CDR3 is TGTGCCAGCAGCTCGGACAGGAGGGTTTATGGCTACACCTTC. Translating gives CASSSDRRVYGYTF.

The CDR3 bases are TGTGCCAGCAGCGCCATAACTGAGGGCACCATATATTTT. Amino acid sequence: CASSAITEGTIYF. The V gene is TRBV9, the J gene TRBJ1-3; unclear D gene. Germline CDR1 reads SGDLS; CDR2 reads YYNGEE. The germline V and J ends were trimmed by 3 bases and 9 bases, with 13 bases remaining between them. The CDR3 consists of 13 residues.

The CDR3 loop is CAWSGLQAQYF. CDR3 in DNA: TGTGCCTGGAGTGGACTGCAGGCGCAGTATTTT. V is TRBV30 and J is TRBJ2-3; D gene uncertain. CDR3 length equals 11 residues. Looked up from germline, CDR1 is GTSNPN and CDR2 is SVGIG (reference sequence). The V gene lost 1 base and the J gene lost 10 bases, with 9 bases spanning the gap.

This sequence joins TRBV5-4 and TRBJ2-7; no firm D call. Deletions cut 1 base from V and 5 bases from J, with 16 bases between. Germline lookup yields CDR1 SGHNT and CDR2 YYREEE (reference sequence). CDR3 length: 15 amino acids. The CDR3 coding sequence is TGTGCCAGCAGCTTGTATCCCTGGTCCGGCGACGAGCAGTACTTC. Translated: CASSLYPWSGDEQYF.

CDR3 sequence (DNA): TGCAGCGTTAGGATGAGCTCCTATAATTCACCCCTCCACTTT. Protein product: CSVRMSSYNSPLHF. The chain uses TRBV29-1 and TRBJ1-6; D not certain. This CDR3 has 14 residues. Trimming took off 5 bases at V and 0 bases at J, with 8 bases between the two ends. Germline CDR1 and CDR2: SQVTM and ANQGSEA.

The chain uses TRBV15 and TRBJ2-1, with 7 bases fitting TRBD2. CDR1 and CDR2 from the germline V gene are LNHNV and YYDKDF (reference sequence). Germline trimming cut 1 base from V and 4 bases from J; bases unmatched to any gene: 10. CDR3 size: 17 residues. CDR3 region: CATSRGGSLPLYNEQFF. CDR3 sequence (DNA): TGTGCCACCAGCAGAGGCGGGAGCCTCCCCCTTTACAATGAGCAGTTCTTC.

The chain uses TRBV9 and TRBJ2-7; 7 bases agree with TRBD2. The CDR3 is 15 amino acids. Looked up from germline, CDR1 is SGDLS and CDR2 is YYNGEE. V shed 1 base and J 5 bases; nucleotides not matched to a gene: 9. The CDR3 bases are TGTGCCAGCAGCGTATCAGGACTAGGCGTCCACGAGCAGTACTTC. This sequence encodes CASSVSGLGVHEQYF.

On this clone: Being one base from a much bigger clone, this may be a read error. This sequence joins TRBV4-1 and TRBJ2-1; D is tentatively TRBD1 or TRBD2 (5 bases each). CDR3 length: 17 amino acids. Germline V gene data show CDR1 as MGHRA and CDR2 as YSYEKL. CDR3 nucleotides: TGCGCCAGCAGCCCATACGGGACGGTAAGCTCCTACAATGGGCAGTTCTTC. Encoded protein: CASSPYGTVSSYNGQFF.

The chain is built from TRBV2 and TRBJ1-4, with 9 bases lining up with TRBD1. V lost 8 bases and J lost 8; bases outside the gene matches: 6. The CDR3 has 13 residues. Germline lookup yields CDR1 SNHLY and CDR2 FYNNEI. CDR3 nucleotides: TGTGCCAGCGACACCGGGACAGGGGAAAAACTGTTTTTT. Translating it yields CASDTGTGEKLFF. Full variable domain (remainder filled in from reference TRBV2 and TRBJ1-4): EPEVTQTPSHQVTQMGQEVILRCVPISNHLYFYWYRQILGQKVEFLVSFYNNEISEKSEIFDDQFSVERPDGSNFTLKIRSTKLEDSAMYFCASDTGTGEKLFFGSGTQLSVL.